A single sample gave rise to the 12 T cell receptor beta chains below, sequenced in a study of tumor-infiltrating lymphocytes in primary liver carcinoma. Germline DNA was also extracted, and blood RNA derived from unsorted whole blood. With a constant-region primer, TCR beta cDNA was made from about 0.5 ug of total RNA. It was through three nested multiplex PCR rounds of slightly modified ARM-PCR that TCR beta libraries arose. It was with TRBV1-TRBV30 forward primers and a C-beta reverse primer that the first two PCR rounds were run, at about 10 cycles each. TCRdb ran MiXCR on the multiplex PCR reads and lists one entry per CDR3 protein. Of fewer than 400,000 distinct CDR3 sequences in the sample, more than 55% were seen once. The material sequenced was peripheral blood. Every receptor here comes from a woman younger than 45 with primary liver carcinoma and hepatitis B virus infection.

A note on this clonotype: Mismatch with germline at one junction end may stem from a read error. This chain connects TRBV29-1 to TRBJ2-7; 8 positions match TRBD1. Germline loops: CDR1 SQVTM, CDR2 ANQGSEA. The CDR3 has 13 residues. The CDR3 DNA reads TGCATCACGCTCGCACAGGGGGGCTACGAGAAGTATTTC. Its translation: CITLAQGGYEKYF.

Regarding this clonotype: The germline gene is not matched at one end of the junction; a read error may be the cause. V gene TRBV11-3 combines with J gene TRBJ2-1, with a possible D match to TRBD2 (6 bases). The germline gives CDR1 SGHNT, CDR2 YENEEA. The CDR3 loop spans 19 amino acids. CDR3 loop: CASSLGLARLSVIYNAQSF. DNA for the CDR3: TGTGCCAGCAGCTTAGGGCTAGCGCGCTTGTCCGTTATCTACAATGCGCAGTCCTTC.

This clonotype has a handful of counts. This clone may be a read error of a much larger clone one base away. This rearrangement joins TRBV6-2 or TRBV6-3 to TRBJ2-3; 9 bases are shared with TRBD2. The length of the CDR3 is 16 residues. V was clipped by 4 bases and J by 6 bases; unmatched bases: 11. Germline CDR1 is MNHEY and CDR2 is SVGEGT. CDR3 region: CASSSFGSGGLDTQYF. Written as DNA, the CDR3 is TGTGCCAGCAGTTCCTTTGGTAGCGGGGGTTTGGATACGCAGTATTTT.

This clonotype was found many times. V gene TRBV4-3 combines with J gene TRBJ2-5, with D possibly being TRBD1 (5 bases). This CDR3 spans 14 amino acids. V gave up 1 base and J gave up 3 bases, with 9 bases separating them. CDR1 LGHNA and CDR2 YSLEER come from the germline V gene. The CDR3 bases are TGCGCCAGCAGCCAAGGGGCAGGGAAAGAGACCCAGTACTTC. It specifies CASSQGAGKETQYF.

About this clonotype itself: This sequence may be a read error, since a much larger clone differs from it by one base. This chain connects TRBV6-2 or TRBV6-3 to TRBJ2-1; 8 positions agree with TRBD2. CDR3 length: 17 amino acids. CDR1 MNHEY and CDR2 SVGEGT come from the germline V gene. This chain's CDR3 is CTSSYSWASGSANEQFF. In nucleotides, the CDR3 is TGTACCAGCAGTTACTCGTGGGCAAGCGGGAGTGCGAATGAGCAGTTCTTC.

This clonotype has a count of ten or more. The CDR3 protein is CASSQDPAGSMTDTQYF. The CDR3 DNA sequence: TGCGCCAGCAGCCAAGATCCGGCAGGGAGTATGACAGATACGCAGTATTTT. J is TRBJ2-3 and V is TRBV4-1; D might be TRBD1 or TRBD2, each matching 5 bases. Germline loops: CDR1 MGHRA, CDR2 YSYEKL. The CDR3 totals 17 residues. V dropped 0 bases and J dropped 3 bases, with 16 bases sitting between them.

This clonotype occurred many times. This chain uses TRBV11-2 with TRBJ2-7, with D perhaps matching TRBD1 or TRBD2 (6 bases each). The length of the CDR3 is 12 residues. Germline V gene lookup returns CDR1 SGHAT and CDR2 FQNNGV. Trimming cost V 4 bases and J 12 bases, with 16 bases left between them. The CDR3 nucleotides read TGTGCCAGCAGCTCCCCCGGGGGCCGATCGTACTTC. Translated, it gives CASSSPGGRSYF.

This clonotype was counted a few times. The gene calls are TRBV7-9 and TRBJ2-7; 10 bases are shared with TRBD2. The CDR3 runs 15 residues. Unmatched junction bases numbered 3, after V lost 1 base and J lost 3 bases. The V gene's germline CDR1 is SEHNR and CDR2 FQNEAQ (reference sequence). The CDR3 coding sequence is TGTGCCAGCAGCTTAGGACTAGCGGGTATCTACGAGCAGTACTTC. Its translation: CASSLGLAGIYEQYF.

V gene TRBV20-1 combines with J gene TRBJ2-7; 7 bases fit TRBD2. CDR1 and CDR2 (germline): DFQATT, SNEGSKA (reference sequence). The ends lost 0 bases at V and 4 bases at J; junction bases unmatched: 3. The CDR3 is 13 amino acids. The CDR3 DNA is TGCAGTGCTAGAGAAACGGGAGGTTACGAGCAGTACTTC. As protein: CSARETGGYEQYF.

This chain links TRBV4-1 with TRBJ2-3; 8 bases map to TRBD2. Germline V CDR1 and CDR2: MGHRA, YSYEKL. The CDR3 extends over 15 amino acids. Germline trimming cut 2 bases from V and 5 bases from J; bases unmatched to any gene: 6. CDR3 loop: CASSQSGRDIDTQYF. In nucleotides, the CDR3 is TGCGCCAGCAGCCAAAGCGGGAGAGACATAGATACGCAGTATTTT.

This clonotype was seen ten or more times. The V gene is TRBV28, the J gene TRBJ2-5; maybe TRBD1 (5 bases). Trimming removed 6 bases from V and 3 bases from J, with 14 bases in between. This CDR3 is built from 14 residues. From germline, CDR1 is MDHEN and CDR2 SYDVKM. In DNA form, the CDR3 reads TGTGCCAGCAGCCCCCTAGGGGTAGAAGAGACCCAGTACTTC. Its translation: CASSPLGVEETQYF.

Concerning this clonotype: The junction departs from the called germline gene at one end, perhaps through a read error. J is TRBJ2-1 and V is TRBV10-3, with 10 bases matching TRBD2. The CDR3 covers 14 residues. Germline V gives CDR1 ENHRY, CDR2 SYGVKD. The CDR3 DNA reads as TGTGCCATCAGTCTAGCGGGGGCCTACAATGAGGAGTTCTTC. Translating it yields CAISLAGAYNEEFF.